This TCR beta chain was captured in a study of T cell repertoires in ileal Crohn's disease. Overall study context: About half received postoperative treatment, about a dozen with thiopurines and 15 to 20 anti-TNF.

A note on this clone: Its antigen is not identified.

TCRB immunosequencing input was roughly 500 nanograms of biopsy DNA per sample. The repertoire was sequenced with immunoSEQ multiplex PCR; TCRdb's copy has only in-frame clones and lacks some. Counted here are over 10,000 clones, 65% to 80% occurring once; the ten biggest clones make up over 8.5%. V gave up 1 base and J gave up 6 bases; unmatched junction bases: 7. The CDR3 contains 15 residues. Germline CDR1 and CDR2: SNHLY and FYNNEI. The sample's time point: neoterminal ileum biopsy at postoperative endoscopy, about 6 months after surgery. General study results and limits: Compared with non-smokers, active smokers at surgery showed more clonal expansions. Mucosal expansions were suggested to be mainly CD8 T cells.

The chain is built from TRBV2 and TRBJ1-1, with 8 bases matching TRBD1. The source is an adult with Crohn's disease. Source material: ileal tissue. The CDR3 coding sequence is TGTGCCAGCAGTGAAGGCCAGGGGGCGAGGGCTGAAGCTTTCTTT. It specifies CASSEGQGARAEAFF.